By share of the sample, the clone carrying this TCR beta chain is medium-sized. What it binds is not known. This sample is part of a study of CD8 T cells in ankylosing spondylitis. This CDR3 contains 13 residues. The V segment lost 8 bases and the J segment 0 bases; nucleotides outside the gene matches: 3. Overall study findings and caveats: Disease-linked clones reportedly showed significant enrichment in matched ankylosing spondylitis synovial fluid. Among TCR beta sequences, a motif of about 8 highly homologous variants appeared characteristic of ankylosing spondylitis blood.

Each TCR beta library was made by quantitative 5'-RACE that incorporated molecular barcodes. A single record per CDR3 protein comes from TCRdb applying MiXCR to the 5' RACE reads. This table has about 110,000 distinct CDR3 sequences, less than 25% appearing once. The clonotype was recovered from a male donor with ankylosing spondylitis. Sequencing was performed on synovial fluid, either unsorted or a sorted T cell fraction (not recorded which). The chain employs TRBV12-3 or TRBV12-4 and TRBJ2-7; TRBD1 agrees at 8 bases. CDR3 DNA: TGTGCCAGCCGACAGGGGAGCTCCTACGAGCAGTACTTC. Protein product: CASRQGSSYEQYF.